Below, one T cell receptor beta chain is given with its context. It lacks a known antigen. Base qualities were left out, and no much larger clone turns up one base away. The data were obtained in a study of blood T cell repertoires in COVID-19 (TCRdb year 2020). About the investigation overall: Samples from collaborators originated in the United States, Italy and Spain and spanned both the acute and convalescent phases of COVID-19. The samples were drawn from two sources: the first 160 participants of the ongoing ImmuneRACE study, and over 950 subjects contributed by 6 global collaborators. The repertoires were released in a freely available public database intended as a resource for research on the immune response to SARS-CoV-2. The dataset comprised deeply sampled blood TCRbeta repertoires from subjects exposed to, actively infected with, or recovered from COVID-19. Sample metadata almost always included a de-identified subject ID, COVID-19 status, age in years and sex. Where available, HLA class I and class II types were taken from metadata supplied by the sample provider and were not determined by assay-based typing. The prospective study material was composed of cDNA or gDNA derived from T cells, B-cell-depleted T cells, or PBMCs. General findings and caveats noted by the study authors: Clinical and demographic metadata were provided uncurated, with the amount varying by source and participant.

TCRbeta CDR3 regions were amplified from genomic DNA using the immunoSEQ Assay, a bias-controlled multiplex PCR. The published analysis was carried out like this. The number of nucleated cells in each sample was estimated by amplification of reference gene primers within the assay. Sequence reads were collapsed and filtered to measure the absolute abundance of every unique TCRbeta CDR3 rearrangement. For each sample, productive Simpson clonality was calculated by taking the square root of Simpson's diversity index across productive rearrangements. TCRdb took over this immuneACCESS table, retaining in-frame rearrangements with V and J assigned. Such tables are incomplete; in checked studies, under half of the missing clones stem from an unresolved V gene, and the remainder is unexplained. The DNA was the basis for D and trimming; V, J and clone size are from that table. In all, the sample holds under 450,000 clones, and roughly four fifths of those were seen once. The biggest ten clones account for about 4.8% of the sample.

Participants in the prospective study were enrolled through a virtual design, were aged 18 to 89 years, and lived in approximately 24 United States geographic areas. In the prospective study, participants were assigned to cohorts based on the clinical history participants reported in a screening survey and a study questionnaire. Recovered participants in ImmuneRACE Cohort 3 were defined by two consecutive negative NP/OP PCR tests, clearance by a healthcare professional, or resolution of symptoms. In the prospective study, mobile phlebotomists collected whole blood, serum and a nasopharyngeal or oropharyngeal swab from each participant. Additional blood draws and questionnaires over a 2-month period could optionally be provided by prospective study participants. Prospective study blood samples were shipped either frozen or at room temperature before DNA extraction. This receptor was identified in a woman between 50 and 59 years old who had recovered from COVID-19. The sequenced sample was PBMCs or T cells enriched from blood (not recorded which).

The CDR3 has the sequence CASRPGQGGETQYF. The bases are TGTGCCAGCAGACCGGGACAGGGGGGAGAGACCCAGTACTTC. The rearranged chain carries TRBV14 and TRBJ2-5; a stretch of 11 junction bases matches TRBD1. Reading from cysteine to phenylalanine, the CDR3 counts 14 amino acids. Here the CDR3 DNA is all that survives: 42 bases in frame from base 1. Via the germline V gene, CDR1 is SGHDN and CDR2 FVKESK. The germline V and J ends show losses of 6 bases and 4 bases respectively, and no gene match explains 4 bases of the junction.